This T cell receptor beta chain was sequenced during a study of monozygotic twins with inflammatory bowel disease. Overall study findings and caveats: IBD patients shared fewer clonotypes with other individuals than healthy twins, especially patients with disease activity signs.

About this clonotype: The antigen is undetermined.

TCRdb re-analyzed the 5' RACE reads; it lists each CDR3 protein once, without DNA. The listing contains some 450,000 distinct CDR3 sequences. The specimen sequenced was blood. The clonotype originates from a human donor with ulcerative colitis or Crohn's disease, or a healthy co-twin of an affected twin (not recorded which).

This chain's CDR3 is CASSLQGLREQYF. This sequence joins TRBV7-8 and TRBJ2-7; the D call of TRBD1 rests on TCRdb alone, since no DNA is present to check it. This CDR3 region has 13 residues. Germline CDR1 SGHVS, CDR2 FQNEAQ.